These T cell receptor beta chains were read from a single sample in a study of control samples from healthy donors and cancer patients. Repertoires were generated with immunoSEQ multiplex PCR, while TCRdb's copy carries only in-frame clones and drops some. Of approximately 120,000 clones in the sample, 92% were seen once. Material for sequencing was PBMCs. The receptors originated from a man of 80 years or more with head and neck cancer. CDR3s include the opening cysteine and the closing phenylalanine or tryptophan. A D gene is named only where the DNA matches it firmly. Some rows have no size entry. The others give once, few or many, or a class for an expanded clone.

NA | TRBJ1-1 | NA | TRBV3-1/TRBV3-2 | CASSSLGDNTEAFF
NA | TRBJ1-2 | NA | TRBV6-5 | CASSSWSGGDYGYTF
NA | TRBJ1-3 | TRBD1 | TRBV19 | CASSPRQGISGNTIYF
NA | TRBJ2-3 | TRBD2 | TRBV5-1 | CASSFAGGRYGTQYF
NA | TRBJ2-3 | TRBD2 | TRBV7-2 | CASSLTSLYTDTQYF
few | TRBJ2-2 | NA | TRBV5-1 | CASSLDGSNTGELFF
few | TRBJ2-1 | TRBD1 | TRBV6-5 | CASSPQGAYGNEQFF
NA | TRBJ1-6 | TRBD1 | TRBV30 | CAWSGQGNSPLHF
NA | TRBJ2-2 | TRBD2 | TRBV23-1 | CASSHRKWGGGSTGELFF
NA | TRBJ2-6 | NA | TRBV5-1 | CAKAGASGANVLTF
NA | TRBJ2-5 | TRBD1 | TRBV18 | CASSPNRGLETQYF